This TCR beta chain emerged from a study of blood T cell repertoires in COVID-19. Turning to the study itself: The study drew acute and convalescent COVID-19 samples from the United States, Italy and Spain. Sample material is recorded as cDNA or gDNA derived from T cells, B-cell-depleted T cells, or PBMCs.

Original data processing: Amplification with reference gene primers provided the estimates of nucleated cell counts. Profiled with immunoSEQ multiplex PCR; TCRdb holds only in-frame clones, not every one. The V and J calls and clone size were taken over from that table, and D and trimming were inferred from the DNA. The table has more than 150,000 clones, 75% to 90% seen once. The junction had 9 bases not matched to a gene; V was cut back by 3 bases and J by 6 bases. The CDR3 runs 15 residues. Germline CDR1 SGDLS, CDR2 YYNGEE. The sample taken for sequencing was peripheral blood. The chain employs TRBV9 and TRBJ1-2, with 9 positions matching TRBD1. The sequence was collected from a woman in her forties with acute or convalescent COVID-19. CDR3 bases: TGTGCCAGCAGCGAGGCCGTCGGACAGGGGAATGGCTACACCTTC. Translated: CASSEAVGQGNGYTF.